This TCR beta chain was retrieved from a study of T cells in Graves' hyperthyroidism and ophthalmopathy. General study results and limits: From stable hyperthyroidism, ophthalmopathy was set apart by a 13 V-J model.

On this clonotype itself: Its target is unknown.

TCR beta CDR3 sequences were amplified from RNA transcripts. The TCR CDR3 was amplified in a first-round RT-PCR using the HTBI primer set. TCRdb analysed the multiplex PCR reads with MiXCR anew, one entry per CDR3 protein. The data show roughly 840,000 distinct CDR3 sequences, with roughly 37% seen just once and 7.5% to 9.5% held by the top ten. Sequencing used blood. The sequence came from a man aged 18 to 30 with Graves' hyperthyroidism.

DNA of the CDR3: TGTGCCACCCGTCCGAGGGATGAAGCTTTCTTT. This gives the protein CATRPRDEAFF. This rearrangement joins TRBV7-9 to TRBJ1-1; no clear D gene. The germline gives CDR1 SEHNR, CDR2 FQNEAQ (reference sequence). V was shortened by 10 bases and J by 7 bases, with 13 bases between the two germline ends. CDR3 length equals 11 residues.